The next 30 T cell receptor beta chains were all read from a single sample in a study of T-cell reconstitution after alpha-beta-depleted transplantation in children. Unique molecular identifiers tagged the TCRbeta library. TCRdb itself ran the PCR reads through MiXCR, one entry per CDR3 protein. The table lists about 200,000 distinct CDR3 sequences, approximately 6% of them singletons. The input for sequencing was PBMCs, taken before TCRalphabeta/CD19-depleted stem cell transplant. The receptors derive from a girl less than two years old with combined immunodeficiency, due to receive a stem cell transplant.

This clonotype was seen at least ten times. This rearrangement joins TRBV3-1 to TRBJ2-2; no clear D gene. Trimming removed 0 bases at V and 8 bases at J, with 13 bases between. CDR3 size: 15 residues. Germline CDR1 reads LGHDT; CDR2 reads YNNKEL (reference sequence). CDR3 bases: TGTGCCAGCAGCCAAGATCTGTTGCTCCGTGGGGAGCTGTTTTTT. Its translation: CASSQDLLLRGELFF.

This clonotype was detected ten times or more. The chain carries TRBV20-1 and TRBJ2-3, with D possibly being TRBD2 (6 bases). Per germline, CDR1 DFQATT and CDR2 SNEGSKA (reference sequence). This CDR3 has 12 residues. The V end was cut by 6 bases, the J end by 4 bases, with 11 bases between. CDR3 protein: CSAETSADTQYF. As DNA, the CDR3 is TGCAGTGCGGAGACTAGTGCAGATACGCAGTATTTT.

This sequence joins TRBV12-3 or TRBV12-4 and TRBJ2-1, with D perhaps TRBD1 (6 bases). Between the trimmed V and J ends, which lost 6 bases and 3 bases, there was a span of 24 bases. This CDR3 spans 18 amino acids. The CDR3 DNA is TGTGCCAGCAGCCCTTATACCTGGACAGCGCCCAACTACAATGAGCAGTTCTTC. Protein: CASSPYTWTAPNYNEQFF.

The table lists this clonotype with many counts. The chain employs TRBV29-1 and TRBJ2-1; unclear D gene. Per germline, CDR1 SQVTM and CDR2 ANQGSEA. The V end lost 0 bases, the J end lost 6 bases, and 6 bases lay between the germline ends. This CDR3 spans 12 amino acids. CDR3 DNA sequence: TGCAGCGTTGAAGATTGGGCCAATGAGCAGTTCTTC. Its translation: CSVEDWANEQFF.

This clonotype was seen repeatedly, ten times or more. The chain joins TRBV28 to TRBJ2-5; 9 bases are a match to TRBD2. Unmatched junction bases numbered 6, after V lost 6 bases and J lost 1 base. The CDR3 runs to 15 residues. Germline CDR1 and CDR2: MDHEN and SYDVKM. CDR3 nucleotide sequence: TGTGCCAGCAGAGATAGCGGGAGTTTCCAAGAGACCCAGTACTTC. Protein: CASRDSGSFQETQYF.

This chain uses TRBV3-1 with TRBJ2-5; D might be TRBD2 (6 bases). The V gene lost 1 base and the J gene lost 0 bases, with 18 bases spanning the gap. The CDR3 totals 18 residues. Germline V gene sequence: CDR1 LGHDT, CDR2 YNNKEL (reference sequence). The CDR3 loop is CASSQVEGRNEDQETQYF. CDR3 DNA sequence: TGTGCCAGCAGCCAAGTGGAGGGAAGGAATGAGGACCAAGAGACCCAGTACTTC.

The chain recombines TRBV11-2 with TRBJ2-7; D perhaps matches TRBD2 (6 bases). The CDR3 runs to 15 residues. V lost 7 bases and J lost 1, with 17 bases in between. Per the germline V gene, CDR1 is SGHAT and CDR2 is FQNNGV. The CDR3 region has the DNA TGTGCCAGCACCGATACAGGAGGGAAGTCCTACGAGCAGTACTTC. As protein: CASTDTGGKSYEQYF.

This clonotype occurred many times. The genes are TRBV29-1 and TRBJ1-2; a weak D match, TRBD1 (6 bases). With 5 bases removed from V and 4 bases from J, the gap between germline ends came to 11 bases. The CDR3 has 12 amino acids. The germline V gene encodes CDR1 SQVTM and CDR2 ANQGSEA. The CDR3 sequence is CSVYRVAYGYTF. CDR3 bases: TGCAGCGTTTACAGGGTTGCCTATGGCTACACCTTC.

The table lists this clonotype with many counts. This chain uses TRBV29-1 with TRBJ1-1; D not certain. The V end was cut by 6 bases, the J end by 3 bases, with 8 bases between. The germline CDR1 and CDR2 sequences are SQVTM and ANQGSEA. The CDR3 totals 11 residues. The CDR3 nucleotides read TGCAGCGTGGACCGCGACACTGAAGCTTTCTTT. Translating gives CSVDRDTEAFF. Variable domain in full (rest from reference TRBV29-1 and TRBJ1-1): SAVISQKPSRDICQRGTSLTIQCQVDSQVTMMFWYRQQPGQSLTLIATANQGSEATYESGFVIDKFPISRPNLTFSTLTVSNMSPEDSSIYLCSVDRDTEAFFGQGTRLTVV.

This clonotype was recorded at least ten times. The chain combines TRBV7-8 with TRBJ2-5; 9 bases are a match to TRBD2. J lost 2 bases, V lost 6 bases, and 4 bases had no gene match. CDR1 and CDR2 from the germline V gene are SGHVS and FQNEAQ. The CDR3 length is 14 residues. The CDR3 DNA reads as TGTGCCAGCAGAAACAGCGGGGGGCAAGAGACCCAGTACTTC. It specifies CASRNSGGQETQYF.

Many counts were recorded for this clonotype. The chain carries TRBV29-1 and TRBJ2-1, with TRBD2 matching 8 bases. Germline V gene lookup returns CDR1 SQVTM and CDR2 ANQGSEA. The CDR3 spans 14 residues. Unmatched junction bases numbered 7, after V lost 6 bases and J lost 3 bases. CDR3 DNA sequence: TGCAGCGTAACGAGCGGGGGCCTCTACAATGAGCAGTTCTTC. This sequence encodes CSVTSGGLYNEQFF.

This clonotype was counted ten times or more. V is TRBV10-2 and J is TRBJ2-5, with TRBD2 matching over 7 bases. Trimming removed 6 bases from V and 2 bases from J; junction bases left unmatched: 0. There are 12 residues in the CDR3. Per the germline V gene, CDR1 is WSHSY and CDR2 is SAAADI. CDR3 nucleotide sequence: TGCGCCAGCAGGGGACTACAAGAGACCCAGTACTTC. Protein sequence: CASRGLQETQYF.

This clonotype has at least ten counts. The chain has TRBV25-1 and TRBJ1-1; no firm D call. From germline, CDR1 is MGHDK and CDR2 SYGVNS. The CDR3 is made up of 14 amino acids. The ends were cut back, 2 bases at V and 2 bases at J, with 9 bases in the middle. The DNA for the CDR3 is TGTGCCAGCAGTGAAGTCACGGCAAACACTGAAGCTTTCTTT. As protein: CASSEVTANTEAFF.

This clonotype was picked up many times. V usage is TRBV20-1 and J usage is TRBJ2-7; 8 bases align to TRBD2. In germline, CDR1 is DFQATT, CDR2 SNEGSKA (reference sequence). The CDR3 totals 13 residues. V was clipped by 2 bases and J by 6 bases; unmatched bases: 6. The CDR3, as DNA: TGCAGTGCTAGATCGAGCGGGGGCCTCGAGCAGTACTTC. This gives the protein CSARSSGGLEQYF.

At least ten counts were recorded for this clonotype. The chain carries TRBV12-3 or TRBV12-4 and TRBJ2-5, with D tentatively TRBD1 (6 bases). The V end lost 6 bases, the J end lost 4 bases, and 18 bases lay between the germline ends. The CDR3 extends over 15 amino acids. In nucleotides, the CDR3 is TGTGCCAGCAGGACACCAACAGGGTCGGGAGAGACCCAGTACTTC. As protein: CASRTPTGSGETQYF.

This clonotype was recorded at least ten times. The chain joins TRBV7-8 to TRBJ2-3, with 7 positions matching TRBD2. Trimming cost V 8 bases and J 4 bases; bases outside gene matches: 12. The CDR3 extends over 15 amino acids. Per the germline V gene, CDR1 is SGHVS and CDR2 is FQNEAQ. The CDR3 region has the DNA TGTGCCAGCCCCCTAAGAAGGGGAGGGGCAGATACGCAGTATTTT. This codes for CASPLRRGGADTQYF. Based on the CDR3 plus reference TRBV7-8 and TRBJ2-3, the full variable domain is GAGVSQSPRYKVAKRGQDVALRCDPISGHVSLFWYQQALGQGPEFLTYFQNEAQLDKSGLPSDRFFAERPEGSVSTLKIQRTQQEDSAVYLCASPLRRGGADTQYFGPGTRLTVL.

This clonotype was picked up many times. The rearrangement joins TRBV12-3 or TRBV12-4 to TRBJ2-7; D unresolved. Trimming shortened V by 5 bases and J by 4 bases, and 12 bases separated the two germline ends. The CDR3 consists of 13 residues. The CDR3 reads CASSALRGYEQYF. In DNA, the CDR3 is TGTGCCAGCAGTGCGCTTCGAGGTTACGAGCAGTACTTC.

This clonotype was observed a few times. The chain is built from TRBV15 and TRBJ2-1, with 12 bases fitting TRBD2. The CDR3 consists of 16 residues. Germline V gene data show CDR1 as LNHNV and CDR2 as YYDKDF (reference sequence). V lost 3 bases to trimming and J lost 5 bases; unmatched junction nucleotides: 5. In DNA, the CDR3 is TGTGCCACCAGCAGCGGGACTAGCGGGTTGAACAATGAGCAGTTCTTC. Translating it yields CATSSGTSGLNNEQFF.

This clonotype was counted at least ten times. The chain employs TRBV14 and TRBJ2-1; TRBD2 might be the D (6 bases). The germline V gene encodes CDR1 SGHDN and CDR2 FVKESK. The CDR3 runs 13 residues. Trimming removed 2 bases from V and 7 bases from J, with 9 bases in between. The DNA for the CDR3 is TGTGCCAGCAGCCAACTCGGGAGAAATGAGCAGTTCTTC. This gives the protein CASSQLGRNEQFF.

In this sample, this clonotype turned up many times. The V and J genes are TRBV3-1 and TRBJ2-7, with 8 bases lining up with TRBD1. V shed 3 bases, J shed 3 bases, and the junction held 19 bases outside the gene matches. Per the germline V gene, CDR1 is LGHDT and CDR2 is YNNKEL (reference sequence). The CDR3 extends over 19 amino acids. The CDR3 bases are TGTGCCAGCAGCCATAGGGGCGCAATGGGGACAGGATCCTACTACGAGCAGTACTTC. It codes for CASSHRGAMGTGSYYEQYF.

The CDR3 DNA reads TGTGCCAGCAGCTTAGTGGCAGGCGAGGACAGGGCGCGTGGGGAGACCCAGTACTTC. This encodes CASSLVAGEDRARGETQYF. The rearrangement joins TRBV11-1 to TRBJ2-5; 8 bases match TRBD1. From germline, CDR1 is SGHAT and CDR2 FQDESV (reference sequence). Unmatched junction bases numbered 18, after V lost 1 base and J lost 5 bases. The CDR3 extends over 19 amino acids.

The sample holds many counts of this clonotype. The CDR3 spells CSVGAGQETQYF. The CDR3 coding sequence is TGCAGCGTTGGGGCAGGTCAAGAGACCCAGTACTTC. V usage is TRBV29-1 and J usage is TRBJ2-5, with unresolved D. CDR1 and CDR2 (germline): SQVTM, ANQGSEA. V was pared by 4 bases and J by 2 bases, with 8 bases between. The CDR3 sequence is 12 residues long.

This clonotype was counted at least ten times. The chain carries TRBV28 and TRBJ2-3; TRBD2 aligns across 12 bases. Germline-derived CDR1 and CDR2 are MDHEN and SYDVKM. The CDR3 is 18 amino acids. V lost 2 bases and J lost 4; bases outside the gene matches: 10. CDR3 residues: CASSLNDLAGGRSDTQYF. DNA for the CDR3: TGTGCCAGCAGTTTAAACGACCTAGCGGGAGGGCGGTCAGATACGCAGTATTTT.

Ten or more counts support this clonotype. The chain recombines TRBV20-1 with TRBJ2-1; 7 positions agree with TRBD2. Trimming took 5 bases from V and 4 from J; bases not matched to a gene: 8. The CDR3 length is 14 residues. Looked up from germline, CDR1 is DFQATT and CDR2 is SNEGSKA (reference sequence). The CDR3 reads CSAGSLRGYNEQFF. CDR3 coding DNA: TGCAGTGCTGGATCCCTGCGGGGGTACAATGAGCAGTTCTTC.

The sample holds many counts of this clonotype. V and J are TRBV7-9 and TRBJ2-7, with 8 nucleotides matching TRBD1. V shed 5 bases and J 2 bases; nucleotides not matched to a gene: 14. From germline, CDR1 is SEHNR and CDR2 FQNEAQ (reference sequence). The CDR3 contains 17 residues. The CDR3 sequence is CASSHLDDRGSTYEQYF. DNA of the CDR3: TGTGCCAGCAGCCACTTAGACGACAGGGGAAGCACCTACGAGCAGTACTTC.

This clonotype was recorded at least ten times. This chain uses TRBV13 with TRBJ2-7; 7 bases fit TRBD2. The V gene's germline CDR1 is PRHDT and CDR2 FYEKMQ (reference sequence). The CDR3 sequence is 13 residues long. V was clipped by 5 bases and J by 4 bases; unmatched bases: 5. The CDR3 sequence is CASSGQGGYEQYF. CDR3 nucleotides: TGTGCCAGCAGCGGGCAGGGAGGGTACGAGCAGTACTTC.

The V and J genes are TRBV11-2 and TRBJ1-5; 8 bases map to TRBD1. Germline V gene lookup returns CDR1 SGHAT and CDR2 FQNNGV. V shed 1 base and J 0 bases; nucleotides not matched to a gene: 11. There are 19 residues in the CDR3. In nucleotides, the CDR3 is TGTGCCAGCAGCTTAGTCGGGACAGGCGTCGAGGGTAGCAATCAGCCCCAGCATTTT. This encodes CASSLVGTGVEGSNQPQHF.

This clonotype was observed at least ten times. The chain is built from TRBV28 and TRBJ2-5, with D possibly TRBD2 on 6 matching bases. The CDR3 has 15 residues. Per the germline V gene, CDR1 is MDHEN and CDR2 is SYDVKM. V lost 2 bases, J lost 3 bases, and 13 bases lay in between. The CDR3 DNA reads TGTGCCAGCAGTTTAGGGACTGGCTACGAAGAGACCCAGTACTTC. Protein sequence: CASSLGTGYEETQYF.

CDR3 nucleotide sequence: TGTGCCAGCTGTTTCTGGTCGGGGGGGCAGGGGTCTAATGAAAAACTGTTTTTT. Amino acids: CASCFWSGGQGSNEKLFF. The genes are TRBV2 and TRBJ1-4, with a tentative D call TRBD1 (6 bases). Germline values: CDR1 SNHLY, CDR2 FYNNEI. Deletions cut 8 bases from V and 3 bases from J, with 25 bases between. The CDR3 loop spans 18 amino acids.

CDR3 protein: CASRISGQRYEQYF. The CDR3 DNA sequence: TGTGCCAGCAGAATTTCGGGACAGCGCTACGAGCAGTACTTC. V usage is TRBV12-3 or TRBV12-4 and J usage is TRBJ2-7; 7 bases align to TRBD1. CDR3 size: 14 residues. V dropped 6 bases and J dropped 3; count of bases not matched to a gene: 8.